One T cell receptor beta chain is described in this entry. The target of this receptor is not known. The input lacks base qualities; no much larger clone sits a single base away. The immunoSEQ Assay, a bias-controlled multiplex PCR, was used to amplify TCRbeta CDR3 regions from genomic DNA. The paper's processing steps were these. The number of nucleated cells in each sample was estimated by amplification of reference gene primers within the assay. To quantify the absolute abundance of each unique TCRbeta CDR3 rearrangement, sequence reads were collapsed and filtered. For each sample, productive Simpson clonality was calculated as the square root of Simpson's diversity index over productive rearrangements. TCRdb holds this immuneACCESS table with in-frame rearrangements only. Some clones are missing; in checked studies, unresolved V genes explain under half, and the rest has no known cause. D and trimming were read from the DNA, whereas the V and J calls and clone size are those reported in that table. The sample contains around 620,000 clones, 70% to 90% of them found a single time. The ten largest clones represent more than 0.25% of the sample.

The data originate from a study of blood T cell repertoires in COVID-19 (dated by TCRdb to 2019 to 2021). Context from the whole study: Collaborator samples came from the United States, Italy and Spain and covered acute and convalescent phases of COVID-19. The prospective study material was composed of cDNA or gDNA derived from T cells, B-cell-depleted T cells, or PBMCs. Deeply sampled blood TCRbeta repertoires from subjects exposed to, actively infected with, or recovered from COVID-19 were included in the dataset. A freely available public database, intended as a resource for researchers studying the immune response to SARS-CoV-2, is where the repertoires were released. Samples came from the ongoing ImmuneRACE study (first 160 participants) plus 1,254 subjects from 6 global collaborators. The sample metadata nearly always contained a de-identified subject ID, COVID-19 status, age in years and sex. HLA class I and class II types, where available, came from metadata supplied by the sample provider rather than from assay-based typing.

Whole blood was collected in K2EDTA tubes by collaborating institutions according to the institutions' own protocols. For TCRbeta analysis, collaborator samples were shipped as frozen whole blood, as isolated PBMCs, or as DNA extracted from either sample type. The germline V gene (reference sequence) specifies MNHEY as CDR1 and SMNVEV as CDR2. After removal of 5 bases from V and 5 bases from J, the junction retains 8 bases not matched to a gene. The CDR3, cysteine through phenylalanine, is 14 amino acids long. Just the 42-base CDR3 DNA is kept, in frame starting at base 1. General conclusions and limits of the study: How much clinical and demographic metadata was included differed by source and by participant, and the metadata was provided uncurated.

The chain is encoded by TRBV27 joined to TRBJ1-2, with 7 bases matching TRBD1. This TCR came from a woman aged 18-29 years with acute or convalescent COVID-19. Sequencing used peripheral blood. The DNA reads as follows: TGTGCCAGCAGTCCCCGGACAGGAATTTATGGCTACACCTTC. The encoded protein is CASSPRTGIYGYTF.